This TCR beta chain derives from a study of blood T cells in healthy people across ages. Germline V gene data show CDR1 as SEHNR and CDR2 as FQNEAQ (reference sequence). V gave up 6 bases and J gave up 12 bases, with 15 bases separating them. The CDR3 is 12 amino acids. A second roughly 6 to 12 cycle PCR used barcoded and J-beta primers. Unique molecular identifiers of 12 random nucleotides labeled each cDNA. Each CDR3 protein is one row after TCRdb ran MiXCR on the 5' RACE reads. The table records 1.8 million or so distinct CDR3 sequences, about 39% of them present only once. Per sample, at least 5 micrograms of total RNA were extracted.

The gene calls are TRBV7-9 and TRBJ2-1; D remains unclear. This TCR derives from a human donor in good health. The sample was blood. This CDR3 reads CASSPGRFGQFF. CDR3 bases: TGTGCCAGCAGTCCCGGACGGTTTGGGCAGTTCTTC. The full variable domain, in which reference TRBV7-9 and TRBJ2-1 provide the parts outside the CDR3, is DTGVSQNPRHKITKRGQNVTFRCDPISEHNRLYWYRQTLGQGPEFLTYFQNEAQLEKSRLLSDRFSAERPKGSFSTLEIQRTEQGDSAMYLCASSPGRFGQFFGPGTRLTVL.